The 20 T cell receptor beta chains given below trace back to one sample, sequenced in a study of T cell responses to AZD1222 COVID-19 vaccine. Assay: immunoSEQ multiplex PCR; the TCRdb copy retains only in-frame clones and omits some. Of 140,000 to 150,000 clones listed, roughly 93% are singletons. Sequences were derived from peripheral blood, sampled 28 days after the second AZD1222 dose. The receptors originated from an adult who received the AZD1222 COVID-19 vaccine.

The chain employs TRBV10-3 and TRBJ2-4, with 10 bases fitting TRBD1. The ends lost 7 bases at V and 5 bases at J; junction bases unmatched: 5. The CDR3 sequence is 14 residues long. The germline V gene has CDR1 ENHRY and CDR2 SYGVKD. CDR3 nucleotide sequence: TGTGCCATCAAGGGTGGACAGGGGGAAAACATTCAGTACTTC. Protein: CAIKGGQGENIQYF.

The chain uses TRBV3-1 (or the pseudogene TRBV3-2) and TRBJ2-1; 12 bases are a match to TRBD2. Germline CDR1 reads LGHDT; CDR2 reads YNNKEL (reference sequence). This CDR3 has 16 residues. Trimming cost V 4 bases and J 7 bases; bases outside gene matches: 8. CDR3 region: CASSLLAGTSGNEQFF. CDR3 in DNA: TGTGCCAGCAGCCTACTAGCCGGGACTAGCGGGAATGAGCAGTTCTTC.

This clone has a handful of counts. V and J are TRBV4-2 and TRBJ2-1; perhaps TRBD2 as D (5 bases). With 1 base removed from V and 0 bases from J, the gap between germline ends came to 13 bases. The CDR3 is made up of 17 amino acids. CDR1 is LGHNA, CDR2 YNFKEQ, per germline. The CDR3 loop is CASSQVSVGSSYNEQFF. The CDR3 nucleotides are TGTGCCAGCAGCCAAGTTTCCGTGGGGAGCTCCTACAATGAGCAGTTCTTC.

This chain connects TRBV5-1 to TRBJ1-1; no definite D call. Germline CDR1 reads SGHRS; CDR2 reads YFSETQ. The CDR3 covers 16 residues. V lost 0 bases and J lost 0, with 12 bases in between. In DNA, the CDR3 is TGCGCCAGCAGCTTGGTCCGAGTAGGGATGAACACTGAAGCTTTCTTT. Translation gives CASSLVRVGMNTEAFF. Looking up the rest from reference TRBV5-1 and TRBJ1-1 gives the full variable domain: KAGVTQTPRYLIKTRGQQVTLSCSPISGHRSVSWYQQTPGQGLQFLFEYFSETQRNKGNFPGRFSGRQFSNSRSEMNVSTLELGDSALYLCASSLVRVGMNTEAFFGQGTRLTVV.

The chain couples TRBV7-2 to TRBJ2-1; no reliable D call. Germline V gene lookup returns CDR1 SGHTA and CDR2 FQGNSA. The CDR3 covers 14 residues. V lost 5 bases and J lost 2, with 10 bases in between. Here the CDR3 reads CASSPLGPYNEQFF. CDR3 sequence (DNA): TGTGCCAGCAGCCCCCTTGGGCCCTACAATGAGCAGTTCTTC.

This rearrangement joins TRBV6-5 to TRBJ1-5; a possible D gene is TRBD1 (6 bases). V lost 5 bases and J lost 1, with 9 bases in between. Germline assignment: CDR1 MNHEY and CDR2 SVGAGI. This CDR3 comprises 14 residues. The CDR3 sequence: CASSTGTSNQPQHF. The CDR3 bases are TGTGCCAGCAGTACAGGGACAAGCAATCAGCCCCAGCATTTT.

V is TRBV9 and J is TRBJ1-4, with D unresolved. The CDR3 covers 14 residues. Deletions cut 3 bases from V and 2 bases from J, with 8 bases between. Germline assignment: CDR1 SGDLS and CDR2 YYNGEE. This CDR3 reads CASSGQVTNEKLFF. DNA for the CDR3: TGTGCCAGCAGCGGCCAGGTTACTAATGAAAAACTGTTTTTT. Complete variable domain (other parts from reference TRBV9 and TRBJ1-4): DSGVTQTPKHLITATGQRVTLRCSPRSGDLSVYWYQQSLDQGLQFLIQYYNGEERAKGNILERFSAQQFPDLHSELNLSSLELGDSALYFCASSGQVTNEKLFFGSGTQLSVL.

V and J are TRBV27 and TRBJ2-3; TRBD2 matches 9 bases. The ends lost 9 bases at V and 8 bases at J; junction bases unmatched: 12. CDR3 length: 14 amino acids. The germline V gene has CDR1 MNHEY and CDR2 SMNVEV (reference sequence). CDR3: CASNSGGYTRTQYF. DNA for the CDR3: TGTGCCAGTAATAGCGGGGGATACACGCGTACGCAGTATTTT.

The chain uses TRBV18 and TRBJ1-3; D is uncertain. With 1 base removed from V and 3 bases from J, the gap between germline ends came to 10 bases. CDR3 length: 15 amino acids. Germline V CDR1 and CDR2: KGHSH, LQKENI. The CDR3, as DNA: TGTGCCAGCTCACCACAGACTGACCTTGGAAACACCATATATTTT. Translation gives CASSPQTDLGNTIYF.

To note about this clone: The sample contains more than one DNA sequence encoding this CDR3. V usage is TRBV5-1 and J usage is TRBJ1-3, with D perhaps TRBD1 (6 bases). Germline CDR1 is SGHRS and CDR2 is YFSETQ. V was shortened by 0 bases and J by 3 bases, with 7 bases between the two germline ends. The CDR3 runs 14 residues. The CDR3 is CASSLAGVGNTIYF. CDR3 in DNA: TGCGCCAGCAGCTTGGCAGGGGTTGGAAACACCATATATTTT.

This rearrangement joins TRBV9 to TRBJ2-5; D is undetermined. CDR3 length equals 14 residues. V lost 0 bases to trimming and J lost 2 bases, with 8 bases between them. Germline CDR1 and CDR2: SGDLS and YYNGEE. The CDR3 sequence: CASSVDHGQETQYF. The CDR3 DNA sequence: TGTGCCAGCAGCGTAGACCACGGACAAGAGACCCAGTACTTC. Looking up the rest from reference TRBV9 and TRBJ2-5 gives the full variable domain: DSGVTQTPKHLITATGQRVTLRCSPRSGDLSVYWYQQSLDQGLQFLIQYYNGEERAKGNILERFSAQQFPDLHSELNLSSLELGDSALYFCASSVDHGQETQYFGPGTRLLVL.

Only a few counts were recorded for this clone. The CDR3 sequence: CASTSGATQYF. For the CDR3, the DNA is TGTGCCAGCACGAGCGGCGCGACGCAGTATTTT. The chain is built from TRBV12-3 or TRBV12-4 and TRBJ2-3; the D gene is possibly TRBD2 (5 bases). Trimming pared 7 bases from V and 9 bases from J, leaving 11 bases between. The CDR3 runs to 11 residues.

The V gene is TRBV9, the J gene TRBJ1-1, with D perhaps matching TRBD1 (5 bases). V was shortened by 2 bases and J by 1 base, with 9 bases between the two germline ends. CDR1 and CDR2 (germline): SGDLS, YYNGEE. This CDR3 is 14 amino acids long. The chain's CDR3 is CASSVGRSNTEAFF. CDR3 DNA sequence: TGTGCCAGCAGCGTGGGACGGTCGAACACTGAAGCTTTCTTT.

The chain has TRBV4-2 and TRBJ2-1; 9 nucleotides match TRBD2. The CDR3 extends over 16 amino acids. The ends lost 8 bases at V and 5 bases at J; junction bases unmatched: 13. Germline V gene lookup returns CDR1 LGHNA and CDR2 YNFKEQ. The CDR3 bases are TGTGCCAGCGAGTCGAGCGGGGGGCCAACACACAATGAGCAGTTCTTC. Amino acids: CASESSGGPTHNEQFF.

Notes on this clone: At the DNA level, this CDR3 is encoded by other sequences in the same sample as well. CDR3 in DNA: TGTGCCAGCAGCCAAGGAGCCCGTTCAGAGACCCAGTACTTC. It encodes CASSQGARSETQYF. The J gene is TRBJ2-5, the V gene TRBV14; no reliable D call. This CDR3 contains 14 residues. CDR1 SGHDN and CDR2 FVKESK come from the germline V gene. The V gene lost 1 base and the J gene lost 4 bases, with 10 bases spanning the gap.

The chain couples TRBV4-2 to TRBJ2-2; D gene unclear. The CDR3 totals 16 residues. Germline-derived CDR1 and CDR2 are LGHNA and YNFKEQ. Trimming took 5 bases from V and 4 from J, leaving 17 bases between them. This CDR3 is CASSLSGSHPTGELFF. The CDR3 DNA reads as TGTGCCAGCAGCTTATCCGGGTCCCATCCCACCGGGGAGCTGTTTTTT.

V usage is TRBV18 and J usage is TRBJ1-2, with D hard to call. CDR3 length: 13 residues. V shed 1 base and J shed 6 bases, with 9 bases lying between them. The germline V gene has CDR1 KGHSH and CDR2 LQKENI. In DNA form, the CDR3 reads TGTGCCAGCTCACCACAAAAAACAAATGGCTACACCTTC. Translating gives CASSPQKTNGYTF.

The chain has TRBV7-2 and TRBJ1-3; 7 bases agree with TRBD1. With 5 bases clipped from V and 3 bases from J, the junction kept 4 bases outside the gene matches. Germline V lookup: CDR1 SGHTA, CDR2 FQGNSA. The CDR3 runs 14 residues. CDR3 nucleotide sequence: TGTGCCAGCAGCCCTACAGGGGATGGAAACACCATATATTTT. Protein product: CASSPTGDGNTIYF.

The rearrangement links TRBV19 to TRBJ2-1; D gene uncertain. The CDR3 runs to 15 residues. The germline V gene encodes CDR1 LNHDA and CDR2 SQIVND (reference sequence). Deletions cut 3 bases from V and 6 bases from J, with 15 bases between. The CDR3 bases are TGTGCCAGTAGTATTAACGGTATCAGTCCCAATGAGCAGTTCTTC. Its translation is CASSINGISPNEQFF. Complete variable domain (other parts from reference TRBV19 and TRBJ2-1): DGGITQSPKYLFRKEGQNVTLSCEQNLNHDAMYWYRQDPGQGLRLIYYSQIVNDFQKGDIAEGYSVSREKKESFPLTVTSAQKNPTAFYLCASSINGISPNEQFFGPGTRLTVL.

This clone appeared a single time. This chain uses TRBV14 with TRBJ2-3; a possible D gene is TRBD2 (5 bases). CDR3 length: 16 amino acids. The V and J ends lost 3 bases and 6 bases respectively, with 19 bases between them. The germline gives CDR1 SGHDN, CDR2 FVKESK. The CDR3 nucleotides read TGTGCCAGCAGCCAGTCCGGAGCGGCCCTTAGGGATACGCAGTATTTT. It encodes CASSQSGAALRDTQYF.